A single sample gave rise to the 8 T cell receptor beta chains below, sequenced in a study of metastatic and nonmetastatic thyroid tumors. TCRdb reprocessed the PCR reads using MiXCR. Counted here are more than 35,000 clones, about 18% occurring once; the ten biggest clones make up roughly 6%. All patients reached thyroid surgery having received no treatment beforehand. The sequenced material came from blood. All receptors come from a male donor with papillary thyroid cancer or a benign thyroid nodule (not recorded which). Some clones in this sample may be carry-over from other donors' samples.

The chain recombines TRBV7-2 with TRBJ1-1, with D maybe TRBD1 (6 bases). The V and J ends lost 7 bases and 4 bases respectively, with 16 bases between them. Germline CDR1 and CDR2: SGHTA and FQGNSA. This CDR3 is built from 14 residues. Here the CDR3 reads CASILAGGVTEAFF. In DNA, the CDR3 is TGTGCCAGCATCTTGGCCGGGGGCGTCACTGAAGCTTTCTTT. The full variable domain, rest sourced from reference TRBV7-2 and TRBJ1-1, is GAGVSQSPSNKVTEKGKDVELRCDPISGHTALYWYRQSLGQGLEFLIYFQGNSAPDKSGLPSDRFSAERTGGSVSTLTIQRTQQEDSAVYLCASILAGGVTEAFFGQGTRLTVV.

This clone was detected only a few times. The rearrangement links TRBV6-1 to TRBJ1-1; D gene unclear. V was trimmed by 6 bases and J by 10 bases, leaving 15 bases between them. The CDR3 runs 12 residues. Germline loops: CDR1 MNHNS, CDR2 SASEGT. CDR3 region: CASRLTNNGAFF. The CDR3, as DNA: TGTGCCAGCAGGCTCACGAACAATGGAGCTTTCTTT.

This clone is deemed medium-sized. This sequence joins TRBV11-3 and TRBJ2-7; no clear D gene. V shed 1 base and J shed 3 bases, with 16 bases lying between them. CDR3 length equals 16 residues. Germline V gene lookup returns CDR1 SGHNT and CDR2 YENEEA. In nucleotides, the CDR3 is TGTGCCAGCAGCTTAGGCCACCCCCAATACGACTACGAGCAGTACTTC. Its translation is CASSLGHPQYDYEQYF.

This clone was observed many times. This chain connects TRBV15 to TRBJ2-5, with a tentative D call TRBD2 (6 bases). The CDR3 length is 14 residues. Looked up from germline, CDR1 is LNHNV and CDR2 is YYDKDF (reference sequence). The germline V and J ends were trimmed by 8 bases and 5 bases, with 18 bases remaining between them. Here the CDR3 reads CATSPGGVRETQYF. CDR3 nucleotide sequence: TGTGCCACCTCCCCGGGCGGGGTCCGGGAGACCCAGTACTTC.

This clone was recorded many times. The chain is built from TRBV3-1 and TRBJ1-2; D is perhaps TRBD1 (5 bases). The CDR3 spans 15 residues. V was clipped by 3 bases and J by 4 bases, with 15 bases between them. Per the germline V gene, CDR1 is LGHDT and CDR2 is YNNKEL (reference sequence). The DNA for the CDR3 is TGTGCCAGCAGCCATGACAGCTTGAGGCGCTATGGCTACACCTTC. Encoded protein: CASSHDSLRRYGYTF.

This clone has at least ten counts. CDR3 sequence (DNA): TGTGCCAGCAGTTACTCGATACGGAACACCCCCGTCCGGGAGCTGTTTTTT. Encoded protein: CASSYSIRNTPVRELFF. The chain combines TRBV6-5 with TRBJ2-2; D unresolved. Germline V gives CDR1 MNHEY, CDR2 SVGAGI. CDR3 length: 17 amino acids. The ends were cut back, 0 bases at V and 9 bases at J, with 20 bases in the middle.

This clone was seen repeatedly, ten times or more. The chain employs TRBV27 and TRBJ1-6; D unresolved. The V gene's germline CDR1 is MNHEY and CDR2 SMNVEV (reference sequence). V was clipped by 9 bases and J by 3 bases, with 15 bases between them. The CDR3 runs to 15 residues. In DNA, the CDR3 is TGTGCCAGTTCGGGCTTTCCCGTCTATAATTCACCCCTCCACTTT. This codes for CASSGFPVYNSPLHF.

This clone was observed a few times. The junction does not match germline at one end; this may be a read error. This chain joins TRBV6-5 and TRBJ2-1; the D gene is possibly TRBD2 (6 bases). CDR3 size: 16 residues. Germline CDR1 MNHEY, CDR2 SVGAGI. The CDR3 is CASIYLSLAHYNEQFF. The CDR3 DNA is TGTGCCAGCATTTACTTGAGCCTAGCGCATTACAATGAGCAGTTCTTC.